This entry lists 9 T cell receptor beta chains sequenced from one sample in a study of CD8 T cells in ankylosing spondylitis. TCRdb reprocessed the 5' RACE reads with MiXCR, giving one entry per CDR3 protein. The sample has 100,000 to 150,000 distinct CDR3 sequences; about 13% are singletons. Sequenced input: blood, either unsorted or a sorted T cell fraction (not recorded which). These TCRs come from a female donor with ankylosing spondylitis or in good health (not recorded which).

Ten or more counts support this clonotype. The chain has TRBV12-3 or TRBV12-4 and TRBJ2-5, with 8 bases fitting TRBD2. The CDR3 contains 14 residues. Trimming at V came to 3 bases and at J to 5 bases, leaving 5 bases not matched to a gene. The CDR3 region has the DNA TGTGCCAGCAGTTTCGGACTAGCACGGGAGACCCAGTACTTC. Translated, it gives CASSFGLARETQYF.

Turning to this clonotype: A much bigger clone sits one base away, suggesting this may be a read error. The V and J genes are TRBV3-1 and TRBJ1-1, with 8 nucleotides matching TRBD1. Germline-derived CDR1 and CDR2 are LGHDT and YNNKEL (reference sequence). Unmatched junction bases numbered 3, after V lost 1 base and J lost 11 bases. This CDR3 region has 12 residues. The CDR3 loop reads CASSQADRDAFF. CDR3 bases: TGTGCCAGCAGCCAAGCGGACAGGGACGCTTTCTTT.

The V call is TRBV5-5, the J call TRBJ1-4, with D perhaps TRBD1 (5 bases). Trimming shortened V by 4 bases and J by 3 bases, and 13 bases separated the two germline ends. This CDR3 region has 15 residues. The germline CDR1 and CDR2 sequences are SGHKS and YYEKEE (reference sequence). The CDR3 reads CASSPKGSANEKLFF. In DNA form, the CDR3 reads TGTGCCAGCAGCCCCAAGGGGTCCGCTAATGAAAAACTGTTTTTT. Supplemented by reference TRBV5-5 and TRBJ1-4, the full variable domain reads DAGVTQSPTHLIKTRGQQVTLRCSPISGHKSVSWYQQVLGQGPQFIFQYYEKEERGRGNFPDRFSARQFPNYSSELNVNALLLGDSALYLCASSPKGSANEKLFFGSGTQLSVL.

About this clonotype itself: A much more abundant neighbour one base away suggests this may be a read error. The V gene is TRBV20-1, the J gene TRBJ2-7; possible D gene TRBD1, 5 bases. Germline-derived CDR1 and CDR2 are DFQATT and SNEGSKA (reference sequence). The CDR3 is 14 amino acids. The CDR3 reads CSVRDGAALKEQYF. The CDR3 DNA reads TGCAGTGTTAGAGATGGGGCAGCCCTTAAAGAGCAGTACTTC.

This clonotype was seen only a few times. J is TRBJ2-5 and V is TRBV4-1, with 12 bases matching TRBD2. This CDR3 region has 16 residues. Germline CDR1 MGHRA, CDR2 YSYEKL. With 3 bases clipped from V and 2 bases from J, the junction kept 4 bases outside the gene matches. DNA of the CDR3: TGCGCCAGCAGCCAGGGACTAGCGGGCGGACAAGAGACCCAGTACTTC. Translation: CASSQGLAGGQETQYF.

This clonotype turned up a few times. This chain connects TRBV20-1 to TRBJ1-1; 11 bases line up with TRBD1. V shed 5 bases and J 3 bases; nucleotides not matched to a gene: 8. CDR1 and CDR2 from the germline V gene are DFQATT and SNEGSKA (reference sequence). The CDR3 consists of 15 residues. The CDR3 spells CSARTGGVTDTEAFF. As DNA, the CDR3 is TGCAGTGCTCGGACAGGGGGCGTTACGGACACTGAAGCTTTCTTT.

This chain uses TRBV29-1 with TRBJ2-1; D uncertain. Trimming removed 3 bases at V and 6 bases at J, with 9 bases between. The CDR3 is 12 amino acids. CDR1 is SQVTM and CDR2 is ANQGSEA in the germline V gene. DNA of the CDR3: TGCAGCGTTGACGGAGAATTCAATGAGCAGTTCTTC. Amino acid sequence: CSVDGEFNEQFF.

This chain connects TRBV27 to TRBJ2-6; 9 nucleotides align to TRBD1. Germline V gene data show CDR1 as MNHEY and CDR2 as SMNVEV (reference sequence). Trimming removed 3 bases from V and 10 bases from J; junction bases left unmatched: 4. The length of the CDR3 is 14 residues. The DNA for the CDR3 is TGTGCCAGCAGTTTGGCGGGGACAGGGAACGTCCTGACTTTC. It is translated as CASSLAGTGNVLTF.

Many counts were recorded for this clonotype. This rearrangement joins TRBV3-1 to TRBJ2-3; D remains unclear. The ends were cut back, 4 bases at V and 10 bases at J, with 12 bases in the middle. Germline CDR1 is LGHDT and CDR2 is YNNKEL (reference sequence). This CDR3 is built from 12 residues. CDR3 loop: CASSLVVGPQYF. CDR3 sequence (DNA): TGTGCCAGCAGCCTCGTGGTTGGTCCGCAGTATTTT.